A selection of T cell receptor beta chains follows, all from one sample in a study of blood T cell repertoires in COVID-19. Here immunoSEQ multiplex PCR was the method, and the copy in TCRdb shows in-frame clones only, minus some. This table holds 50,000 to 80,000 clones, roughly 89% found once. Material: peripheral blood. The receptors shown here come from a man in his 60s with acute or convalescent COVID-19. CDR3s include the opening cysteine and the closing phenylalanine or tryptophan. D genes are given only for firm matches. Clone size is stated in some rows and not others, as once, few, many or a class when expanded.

CASSPSGGAGSQYF	TGTGCCAGCAGCCCCAGCGGGGGGGCCGGGTCCCAGTACTTC	TRBV3-1/TRBV3-2	TRBJ2-5	TRBD2	few
CASSPGQGSNQPQHF	TGTGCCAGCAGCCCCGGACAGGGAAGCAATCAGCCCCAGCATTTT	TRBV7-8	TRBJ1-5	TRBD1	NA
CASSPGQGAPGANVLTF	TGCGCCAGCAGCCCGGGACAGGGGGCGCCAGGGGCCAACGTCCTGACTTTC	TRBV5-1	TRBJ2-6	TRBD1	NA
CASSYLLFGGVYEQYF	TGTGCCAGCAGTTACCTGCTTTTCGGGGGGGTCTACGAGCAGTACTTC	TRBV6-5	TRBJ2-7	TRBD2	NA
CASSSGYSGNTIYF	TGTGCCAGTAGTTCCGGGTACTCTGGAAACACCATATATTTT	TRBV19	TRBJ1-3	NA	NA
CASSSMAGLREQYF	TGTGCCAGCAGTTCCATGGCAGGCCTTAGAGAGCAGTACTTC	TRBV27	TRBJ2-7	NA	NA
CASSMWRGASYEQYF	TGTGCCAGCAGCATGTGGCGGGGGGCCTCCTACGAGCAGTACTTC	TRBV7-2	TRBJ2-7	TRBD2	NA
CASRLNGVGPYGYTF	TGTGCCAGCAGACTCAACGGGGTGGGTCCTTATGGCTACACCTTC	TRBV6-5	TRBJ1-2	NA	once
CASSQVVGQGIEQYF	TGCGCCAGCAGCCAAGTCGTGGGACAGGGAATCGAGCAGTACTTC	TRBV4-1	TRBJ2-7	TRBD1	NA
CATRGTDGGPQHF	TGTGCCACCAGGGGGACAGACGGGGGCCCCCAGCATTTT	TRBV24-1	TRBJ1-5	TRBD1	NA
CASSQKGDEAFF	TGTGCCAGCAGCCAGAAGGGAGATGAAGCTTTCTTT	TRBV7-9	TRBJ1-1	NA	once
CASSPGTGVQGTEAFF	TGTGCCAGCAGTCCCGGGACAGGAGTACAGGGCACTGAAGCTTTCTTT	TRBV7-2	TRBJ1-1	TRBD1	NA
CASSLDGNSPLHF	TGTGCCAGCAGCTTAGACGGTAATTCACCCCTCCACTTT	TRBV7-6	TRBJ1-6	NA	once
CASSFILGGSSYEQYF	TGCGCCAGCAGCTTTATCTTGGGCGGGAGCTCCTACGAGCAGTACTTC	TRBV5-1	TRBJ2-7	TRBD2	few
CASQSGFGTEAFF	TGCGCCAGCCAATCAGGGTTCGGCACTGAAGCTTTCTTT	TRBV5-1	TRBJ1-1	NA	NA
CASSRQWTSGGYNEQFF	TGCGCCAGCAGCCGCCAATGGACTAGCGGGGGGTACAATGAGCAGTTCTTC	TRBV5-1	TRBJ2-1	TRBD2	NA
CSVARQGAKGNTIYF	TGCAGCGTTGCCCGACAGGGGGCAAAAGGAAACACCATATATTTT	TRBV29-1	TRBJ1-3	TRBD1	NA